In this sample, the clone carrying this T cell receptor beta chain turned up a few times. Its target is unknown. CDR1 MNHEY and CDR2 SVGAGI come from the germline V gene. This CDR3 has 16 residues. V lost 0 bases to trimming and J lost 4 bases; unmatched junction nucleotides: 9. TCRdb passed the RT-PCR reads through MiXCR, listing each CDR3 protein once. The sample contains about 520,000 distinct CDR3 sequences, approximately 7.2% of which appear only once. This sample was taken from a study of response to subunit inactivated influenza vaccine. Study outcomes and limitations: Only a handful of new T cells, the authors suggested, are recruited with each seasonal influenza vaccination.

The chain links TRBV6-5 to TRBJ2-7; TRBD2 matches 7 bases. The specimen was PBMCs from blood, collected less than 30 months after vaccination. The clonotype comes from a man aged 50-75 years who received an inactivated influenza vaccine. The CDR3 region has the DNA TGTGCCAGCAGTTACTCGAATCCGGGACTAAATTACGAGCAGTACTTC. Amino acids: CASSYSNPGLNYEQYF.